This paragraph reports one TCR beta chain. Its antigen is currently unknown. The CDR3 runs to 15 residues. CDR1 and CDR2 (germline): SEHNR, FQNEAQ (reference sequence). V was clipped by 8 bases and J by 4 bases; unmatched bases: 6. The data derive from a study of T cell responses to AZD1222 COVID-19 vaccine. Points from the study as a whole: Spike-wide coverage was observed for vaccine-associated CD4 TCRs, with dominant responses at 160-218 and 743-854. The peak T cell response came first, and repertoires were sampled only after it. At baseline, just six or seven AZD1222 recipients tested seropositive. Donors in the cohort were predominantly white British and more often female, and clonal diversity was possibly underestimated.

Profiled with immunoSEQ multiplex PCR; TCRdb holds only in-frame clones, not every one. The table has 200,000 or so clones, roughly 91% seen once; the top ten hold around 1%. The clonotype originates from an adult in good health. This rearrangement joins TRBV7-9 to TRBJ2-5; 14 nucleotides align to TRBD2. Source: peripheral blood, taken on day 0 of MenACWY control vaccination. The CDR3 DNA sequence: TGTGCCAGCTCGACTAGCGGGGGGGAGGCAGAGACCCAGTACTTC. Its translation: CASSTSGGEAETQYF.